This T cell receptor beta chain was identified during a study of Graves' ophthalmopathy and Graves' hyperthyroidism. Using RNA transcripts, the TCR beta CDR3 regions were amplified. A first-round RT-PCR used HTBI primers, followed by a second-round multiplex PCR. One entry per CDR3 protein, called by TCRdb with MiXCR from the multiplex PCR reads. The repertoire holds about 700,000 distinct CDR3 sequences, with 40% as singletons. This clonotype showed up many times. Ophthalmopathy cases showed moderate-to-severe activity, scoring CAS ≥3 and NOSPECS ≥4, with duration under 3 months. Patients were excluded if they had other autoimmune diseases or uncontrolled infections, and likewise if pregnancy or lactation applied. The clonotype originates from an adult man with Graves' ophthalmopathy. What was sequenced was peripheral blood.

CDR3 region: CASSLGAMGYGYTF. In nucleotides, the CDR3 is TGTGCCAGCAGCTTAGGAGCAATGGGCTATGGCTACACCTTC. V usage is TRBV7-9 and J usage is TRBJ1-2; no firm D call. CDR1 SEHNR and CDR2 FQNEAQ come from the germline V gene (reference sequence). Between the trimmed V and J ends, which lost 1 base and 4 bases, there was a span of 10 bases. The CDR3 sequence is 14 residues long. The variable domain in full, completed from reference TRBV7-9 and TRBJ1-2, reads DTGVSQNPRHKITKRGQNVTFRCDPISEHNRLYWYRQTLGQGPEFLTYFQNEAQLEKSRLLSDRFSAERPKGSFSTLEIQRTEQGDSAMYLCASSLGAMGYGYTFGSGTRLTVV.